Following are 23 T cell receptor beta chains from one sample sequenced in a study of cytomegalovirus exposure and HLA in healthy donors. Assay used: immunoSEQ multiplex PCR; TCRdb lists only in-frame clones, some missing. The sample shows 200,000 to 250,000 clones, around 88% of them seen only once. The specimen sequenced was PBMCs. The receptor set was obtained from a woman under 30 in good health and CMV-seronegative.

This clone turned up a few times. This sequence joins TRBV7-9 and TRBJ2-1; TRBD2 is a possible D gene (6 bases). V lost 8 bases, J lost 14 bases, and 16 bases lay in between. Germline loops: CDR1 SEHNR, CDR2 FQNEAQ (reference sequence). The CDR3 has 11 amino acids. For the CDR3, the DNA is TGTGCCAGCTCCAGAAGGGGCGGGGAGTTCTTC. It translates to CASSRRGGEFF.

This chain connects TRBV6-1 to TRBJ2-7; D may be TRBD2 (6 bases). The CDR3 spans 15 residues. Per the germline V gene, CDR1 is MNHNS and CDR2 is SASEGT. Trimming took 7 bases from V and 0 from J, leaving 16 bases between them. This CDR3 is CASMGREFTSYEQYF. In DNA form, the CDR3 reads TGTGCCAGCATGGGACGGGAGTTCACCTCCTACGAGCAGTACTTC.

This clone came up a few times. The V call is TRBV19, the J call TRBJ2-1; maybe TRBD1 (6 bases). Germline CDR1 is LNHDA and CDR2 is SQIVND (reference sequence). The CDR3 loop spans 13 amino acids. V was pared by 5 bases and J by 9 bases, with 14 bases between. The CDR3, as DNA: TGTGCCAGTAGTGTACAGCAGGGGAGTGAGCAGTTCTTC. This translates into CASSVQQGSEQFF.

This chain joins TRBV27 and TRBJ2-2; 12 bases map to TRBD1. The germline CDR1 and CDR2 sequences are MNHEY and SMNVEV (reference sequence). The CDR3 sequence is 17 residues long. Trimming at V came to 1 base and at J to 5 bases, leaving 5 bases not matched to a gene. The CDR3 loop is CASSLLGQGAGTGELFF. The CDR3 DNA reads as TGTGCCAGCAGTTTATTGGGACAGGGGGCTGGAACCGGGGAGCTGTTTTTT.

This chain links TRBV13 with TRBJ2-7, with 10 bases lining up with TRBD1. The J segment lost 3 bases and the V segment lost 5 bases, leaving 10 bases of the junction unmatched. The CDR3 is 16 amino acids. Germline V gene sequence: CDR1 PRHDT, CDR2 FYEKMQ (reference sequence). This CDR3 reads CASSQGRDRGYYEQYF. CDR3 nucleotides: TGTGCCAGCAGCCAGGGCCGGGACAGGGGATACTACGAGCAGTACTTC.

The gene calls are TRBV15 and TRBJ1-1; weak D call: TRBD1 (6 bases). V lost 1 base and J lost 6, with 12 bases in between. Germline V gene lookup returns CDR1 LNHNV and CDR2 YYDKDF (reference sequence). CDR3 size: 14 residues. The CDR3, as DNA: TGTGCCACCAGCAGAGCTTGGTCAGGGGCTGAAGCTTTCTTT. Protein: CATSRAWSGAEAFF.

This rearrangement joins TRBV27 to TRBJ1-1; tentatively, D is TRBD1 (6 bases). Per the germline V gene, CDR1 is MNHEY and CDR2 is SMNVEV (reference sequence). Between the trimmed V and J ends, which lost 4 bases and 3 bases, there was a span of 9 bases. This CDR3 spans 13 amino acids. CDR3 bases: TGTGCCAGCAGTTACAGGGTGGACACTGAAGCTTTCTTT. Amino acid sequence: CASSYRVDTEAFF.

V usage is TRBV27 and J usage is TRBJ1-5; 9 positions match TRBD1. Germline V gene sequence: CDR1 MNHEY, CDR2 SMNVEV (reference sequence). V trimming: 5 bases; J trimming: 6 bases; junction bases outside the gene matches: 5. This CDR3 contains 14 residues. The CDR3 loop is CASSPTGGRQPQHF. CDR3 bases: TGTGCCAGCAGTCCTACAGGGGGCCGTCAGCCCCAGCATTTT.

In DNA form, the CDR3 reads TGTGCCAGCAGCTGGGGGGACAGCCGCTACGAGCAGTACTTC. Protein: CASSWGDSRYEQYF. J is TRBJ2-7 and V is TRBV5-5, with D perhaps matching TRBD1 (7 bases). The V and J ends lost 3 bases and 3 bases respectively, with 13 bases between them. CDR1 SGHKS and CDR2 YYEKEE come from the germline V gene (reference sequence). This CDR3 comprises 14 residues.

This clone was detected once. V usage is TRBV12-5 and J usage is TRBJ1-1; TRBD1 matches 12 bases. This CDR3 contains 15 residues. V lost 5 bases, J lost 4 bases, and 5 bases stayed unmatched. Germline CDR1 reads LGHNT; CDR2 reads FRNRAP. Written as DNA, the CDR3 is TGTGCTAGTGGTCCGGGACAGGGGGCGATCACTGAAGCTTTCTTT. Its protein is CASGPGQGAITEAFF.

The J gene is TRBJ2-7, the V gene TRBV7-2, with D possibly being TRBD1 (6 bases). The V and J ends lost 1 base and 4 bases respectively, with 11 bases between them. There are 14 residues in the CDR3. The germline gives CDR1 SGHTA, CDR2 FQGNSA. CDR3 sequence reads: CASSLGGLEYEQYF. In DNA, the CDR3 is TGTGCCAGCAGCTTAGGGGGGCTCGAGTACGAGCAGTACTTC.

V usage is TRBV5-6 and J usage is TRBJ2-7; a possible D gene is TRBD2 (5 bases). With 4 bases removed from V and 0 bases from J, the gap between germline ends came to 14 bases. The CDR3 is 15 amino acids. Per the germline V gene, CDR1 is SGHDT and CDR2 is YYEEEE. The CDR3 DNA reads TGTGCCAGCAGCCTCCCAGCGGAAAACTCCTACGAGCAGTACTTC. Translation: CASSLPAENSYEQYF.

J is TRBJ2-7 and V is TRBV27, with D possibly TRBD2 on 7 matching bases. Germline CDR1 is MNHEY and CDR2 is SMNVEV (reference sequence). The CDR3 length is 15 residues. V lost 0 bases, J lost 2 bases, and 11 bases lay in between. The DNA for the CDR3 is TGTGCCAGCAGTTTATCGGGGGGGCAGACCTACGAGCAGTACTTC. This gives the protein CASSLSGGQTYEQYF.

Notes on this clone: Mismatch with germline at one junction end may stem from a read error. The rearrangement links TRBV6-5 to TRBJ2-1; D possibly corresponds to TRBD1 (5 bases). The CDR3 sequence is 16 residues long. Germline lookup yields CDR1 MNHEY and CDR2 SVGAGI. CDR3 sequence reads: CASSHSRGFLSNEQFF. The CDR3 nucleotides read TGTGCCAGCAGTCACTCTAGGGGTTTTCTGTCCAATGAGCAGTTCTTC.

V is TRBV28 and J is TRBJ2-6; D gene ambiguous. The germline V gene has CDR1 MDHEN and CDR2 SYDVKM. The length of the CDR3 is 15 residues. Trimming cost V 5 bases and J 1 base, with 9 bases left between them. The CDR3 nucleotides read TGTGCCAGCAGTCCTCAACAGTCTGGGGCCAACGTCCTGACTTTC. Its translation: CASSPQQSGANVLTF.

The genes are TRBV14 and TRBJ2-3; 8 nucleotides agree with TRBD2. This CDR3 is 14 amino acids long. V shed 3 bases, J shed 10 bases, and the junction held 9 bases outside the gene matches. Per the germline V gene, CDR1 is SGHDN and CDR2 is FVKESK. In DNA, the CDR3 is TGTGCCAGCAGCCAGGGGCAAGCGGGAGTCGCGCAGTATTTT. Its translation is CASSQGQAGVAQYF.

V usage is TRBV9 and J usage is TRBJ2-1; 11 nucleotides match TRBD2. V was clipped by 1 base and J by 14 bases; unmatched bases: 5. The length of the CDR3 is 13 residues. Germline V gives CDR1 SGDLS, CDR2 YYNGEE. The CDR3 sequence is CASSVTSGSFEFF. In nucleotides, the CDR3 is TGTGCCAGCAGCGTAACTAGCGGGAGCTTCGAGTTCTTC.

CDR3 region: CASSFLPDSSYEQYF. As DNA, the CDR3 is TGTGCCAGCAGCTTTCTCCCGGACAGCTCCTACGAGCAGTACTTC. J is TRBJ2-7 and V is TRBV7-2, with D tentatively TRBD1 (6 bases). The CDR3 sequence is 15 residues long. Germline V gene sequence: CDR1 SGHTA, CDR2 FQGNSA. The ends were cut back, 3 bases at V and 0 bases at J, with 12 bases in the middle. The full variable domain, with the rest looked up from reference TRBV7-2 and TRBJ2-7, is GAGVSQSPSNKVTEKGKDVELRCDPISGHTALYWYRQSLGQGLEFLIYFQGNSAPDKSGLPSDRFSAERTGGSVSTLTIQRTQQEDSAVYLCASSFLPDSSYEQYFGPGTRLTVT.

This clone was detected once. The chain couples TRBV28 to TRBJ1-2; D possibly corresponds to TRBD1 (5 bases). Trimming took 7 bases from V and 7 from J, leaving 31 bases between them. Germline-derived CDR1 and CDR2 are MDHEN and SYDVKM. The CDR3 consists of 18 residues. The CDR3 spells CASTPWSGHPGPTGGYTF. CDR3 coding DNA: TGTGCCAGCACCCCTTGGAGCGGGCACCCAGGGCCCACCGGTGGCTACACCTTC.

This chain uses TRBV27 with TRBJ2-3; 10 nucleotides agree with TRBD2. J gave up 1 base and V 5 bases, and 18 bases lay outside the gene matches. The CDR3 runs to 20 residues. Germline CDR1 is MNHEY and CDR2 is SMNVEV (reference sequence). The CDR3 sequence: CASSLRVTSGTKRGTDTQYF. CDR3 coding DNA: TGTGCCAGCAGTCTAAGGGTTACTAGCGGGACAAAACGGGGCACAGATACGCAGTATTTT.

The V and J genes are TRBV10-3 and TRBJ1-2; TRBD1 might be the D (6 bases). The V gene lost 10 bases and the J gene lost 5 bases, with 26 bases spanning the gap. Germline V gene data show CDR1 as ENHRY and CDR2 as SYGVKD. The CDR3 consists of 16 residues. CDR3 protein: CASATYDRPLEYGYTF. The DNA for the CDR3 is TGTGCCAGCGCTACCTACGACAGGCCCCTAGAGTATGGCTACACCTTC.

The chain combines TRBV28 with TRBJ2-5; 7 bases fit TRBD1. This CDR3 region has 13 residues. V gave up 7 bases and J gave up 3 bases; unmatched junction bases: 5. Germline V gene sequence: CDR1 MDHEN, CDR2 SYDVKM. The CDR3 loop is CASKDRLEETQYF. CDR3 nucleotides: TGTGCCAGCAAGGACAGGCTGGAAGAGACCCAGTACTTC.

This clone has a single count. The CDR3 spells CASSGLAGAVSYEQYF. In nucleotides, the CDR3 is TGTGCCAGCAGTGGACTAGCGGGCGCTGTCTCCTACGAGCAGTACTTC. The chain employs TRBV28 and TRBJ2-7; 11 bases are shared with TRBD2. The CDR3 is 16 amino acids. V lost 5 bases and J lost 0; bases outside the gene matches: 6. CDR1 is MDHEN and CDR2 is SYDVKM in the germline V gene.